This T cell receptor beta chain is from a study of blood T cell repertoires in COVID-19. Study information: The United States, Italy and Spain were the sources of the acute and convalescent COVID-19 samples. T cells, B-cell-depleted T cells, or PBMCs supplied cDNA or gDNA.

Germline lookup yields CDR1 SGHTA and CDR2 FQGNSA. V lost 2 bases to trimming and J lost 3 bases; unmatched junction nucleotides: 3. The CDR3 runs to 15 residues. The authors' processing: By means of reference gene primer amplification, nucleated cell counts were estimated. Generated by immunoSEQ multiplex PCR, the TCRdb table keeps only in-frame clones and is missing some. That table is the source of V, J and clone size, and D and trimming were worked out from the DNA. The data show more than 90,000 clones, around 80% seen once. Sequencing was performed on peripheral blood. This receptor was obtained from a woman in her 70s with acute or convalescent COVID-19. The rearrangement uses TRBV7-2 and TRBJ2-1, with 8 bases aligning to TRBD2. The CDR3 region has the DNA TGTGCCAGCAGCTTACGGGGGGGCTTCTACAATGAGCAGTTCTTC. The encoded protein is CASSLRGGFYNEQFF.